This entry describes one TCR beta chain. Its matching antigen is unknown. Trimming removed 5 bases from V and 8 bases from J; junction bases left unmatched: 14. The CDR3 totals 15 residues. Germline V gene data show CDR1 as SGHTA and CDR2 as FQGTGA. Sample treatment: approximately 11-day PBMC culture with coronavirus spike peptide pools or control peptides (ViraFEST assay). The source of the sample is a study of vaccination and CD4 T cells after COVID-19. With the Oncomine TCR Beta short-read assay, DNA from cultured CD4+ T cells was sequenced. TCRdb analysed the PCR reads with MiXCR anew, one entry per CDR3 protein. This sample has approximately 11,000 distinct CDR3 sequences, with roughly 46% found just once.

This rearrangement joins TRBV7-3 to TRBJ1-2; 7 nucleotides line up with TRBD1. The clonotype comes from a human donor who had recovered from COVID-19. The sequenced sample consisted of CD4+ T cells from blood, cultured in vitro. The CDR3 DNA follows: TGTGCCAGCAGCCAGCAACCCAGGGGGTCGGAGGGCTACACCTTC. It translates to CASSQQPRGSEGYTF.